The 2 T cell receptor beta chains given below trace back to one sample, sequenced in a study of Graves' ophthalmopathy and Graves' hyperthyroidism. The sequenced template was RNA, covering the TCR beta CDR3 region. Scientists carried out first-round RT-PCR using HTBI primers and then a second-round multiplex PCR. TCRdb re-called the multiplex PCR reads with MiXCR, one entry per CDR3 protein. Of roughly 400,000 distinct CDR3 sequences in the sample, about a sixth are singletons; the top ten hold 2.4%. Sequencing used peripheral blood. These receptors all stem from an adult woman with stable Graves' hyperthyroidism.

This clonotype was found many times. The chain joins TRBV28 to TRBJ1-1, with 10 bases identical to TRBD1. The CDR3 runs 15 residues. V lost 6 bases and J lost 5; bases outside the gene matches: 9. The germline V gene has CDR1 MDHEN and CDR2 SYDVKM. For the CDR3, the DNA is TGTGCCAGCAGGTCTGCGGGACAGGGGTTAACTGAAGCTTTCTTT. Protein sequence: CASRSAGQGLTEAFF.

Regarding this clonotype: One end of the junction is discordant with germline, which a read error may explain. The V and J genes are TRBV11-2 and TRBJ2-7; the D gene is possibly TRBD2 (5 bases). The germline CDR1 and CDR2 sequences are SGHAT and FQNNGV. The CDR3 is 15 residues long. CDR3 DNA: TGTGTCAGCAGCTCAACTAGTGCGACTAACTACGATCAGTACTTC. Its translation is CVSSSTSATNYDQYF.